Shown below are 23 T cell receptor beta chains from a single sample sequenced in a study of response to subunit inactivated influenza vaccine. TCRdb reanalysed the RT-PCR reads using MiXCR and keeps one entry per CDR3 protein. The data contain hundreds of thousands of distinct CDR3 sequences, 15% to 19% of them seen just once; the ten biggest clones take up around 10%. This sample comprised PBMCs from blood, obtained approximately 12 days after vaccination. These receptors came from a man in his fifties who received an inactivated influenza vaccine.

This clonotype was detected a few times. The chain links TRBV7-2 to TRBJ2-5, with 11 positions matching TRBD1. V trimming: 0 bases; J trimming: 5 bases; junction bases outside the gene matches: 8. Looked up from germline, CDR1 is SGHTA and CDR2 is FQGNSA. The CDR3 extends over 17 amino acids. As DNA, the CDR3 is TGTGCCAGCAGCTTAGCGGGAACCGGGACAGGGGGTGAGACCCAGTACTTC. Translation gives CASSLAGTGTGGETQYF. Based on the CDR3 plus reference TRBV7-2 and TRBJ2-5, the full variable domain is GAGVSQSPSNKVTEKGKDVELRCDPISGHTALYWYRQSLGQGLEFLIYFQGNSAPDKSGLPSDRFSAERTGGSVSTLTIQRTQQEDSAVYLCASSLAGTGTGGETQYFGPGTRLLVL.

This clonotype was seen only a few times. The V gene is TRBV12-3 or TRBV12-4, the J gene TRBJ2-5; the match to TRBD2 covers 8 bases. This CDR3 spans 13 amino acids. With 6 bases clipped from V and 5 bases from J, the junction kept 5 bases outside the gene matches. For the CDR3, the DNA is TGTGCCAGCAGCCCAGCGGGAGATGAGACCCAGTACTTC. Residues: CASSPAGDETQYF.

This clonotype was counted only a few times. It is unclear where the CDR3 begins or ends on the DNA, so no DNA is shown, and the CDR3 is as TCRdb lists it. The CDR3 spells CASSTSGPAPYEQYF. This chain connects TRBV27 to TRBJ2-7; TRBD1, the D gene given by the table, was not confirmed from the DNA. The CDR3 region is 15 residues in length, termini included. Germline V CDR1 and CDR2: MNHEY, SMNVEV (reference sequence).

The rearrangement links TRBV5-1 to TRBJ2-5; TRBD2 matches 9 bases. CDR3 size: 16 residues. Trimming removed 4 bases from V and 4 bases from J; junction bases left unmatched: 11. Germline V gives CDR1 SGHRS, CDR2 YFSETQ. The CDR3 region is CASSLEPLAGIETQYF. The CDR3 DNA reads as TGCGCCAGCAGCCTGGAGCCACTAGCGGGCATAGAGACCCAGTACTTC.

This clonotype showed up many times. This CDR3 is CSPEPNTGELFF. DNA for the CDR3: TGCAGTCCAGAACCGAACACCGGGGAGCTGTTTTTT. The chain has TRBV20-1 and TRBJ2-2; no clear D gene. This CDR3 spans 12 amino acids. V shed 8 bases and J shed 0 bases, with 7 bases lying between them. The V gene's germline CDR1 is DFQATT and CDR2 SNEGSKA (reference sequence).

The chain couples TRBV7-9 to TRBJ1-2, with 7 bases that match TRBD1. The CDR3 length is 13 residues. V lost 10 bases and J lost 2; bases outside the gene matches: 7. CDR1 and CDR2 (germline): SEHNR, FQNEAQ (reference sequence). The CDR3, as DNA: TGTGCCACCGGGGACAGTCTAAACTATGGCTACACCTTC. Amino acids: CATGDSLNYGYTF.

V and J are TRBV10-3 and TRBJ2-5, with D perhaps matching TRBD2 (7 bases). V lost 3 bases and J lost 4, with 9 bases in between. The CDR3 covers 13 residues. CDR1 and CDR2 (germline): ENHRY, SYGVKD. The CDR3 reads CAISDGGRETQYF. CDR3 in DNA: TGTGCCATCAGTGACGGGGGGCGAGAGACCCAGTACTTC.

This clonotype was found a few times. This chain connects TRBV27 to TRBJ2-1; 7 bases align to TRBD2. Trimming took 5 bases from V and 0 from J; bases not matched to a gene: 7. Germline values: CDR1 MNHEY, CDR2 SMNVEV (reference sequence). CDR3 length: 16 amino acids. CDR3 region: CASSRAGVLSYNEQFF. CDR3 nucleotide sequence: TGTGCCAGCAGTAGGGCGGGGGTCCTCTCCTACAATGAGCAGTTCTTC.

This clonotype has a handful of counts. The chain has TRBV3-1 and TRBJ2-5; D is ambiguous. The CDR3 consists of 15 residues. Germline CDR1 and CDR2: LGHDT and YNNKEL (reference sequence). The germline V and J ends were trimmed by 1 base and 4 bases, with 13 bases remaining between them. The CDR3 region is CASSQGPLRGETQYF. The CDR3 region has the DNA TGTGCCAGCAGCCAAGGCCCACTCCGAGGAGAGACCCAGTACTTC.

This clonotype appeared a few times. The rearrangement uses TRBV29-1 and TRBJ2-1; a possible D gene is TRBD1 (6 bases). The CDR3 is 15 residues long. The V end was cut by 1 base, the J end by 3 bases, with 13 bases between. Germline V gene sequence: CDR1 SQVTM, CDR2 ANQGSEA. The CDR3 here is CSVEVVDRHYNEQFF. The CDR3, as DNA: TGCAGCGTTGAAGTTGTTGACAGGCACTACAATGAGCAGTTCTTC.

There are a few counts of this clonotype. J is TRBJ1-5 and V is TRBV5-1, with D hard to call. Deletions cut 0 bases from V and 5 bases from J, with 12 bases between. The CDR3 totals 15 residues. Germline V CDR1 and CDR2: SGHRS, YFSETQ. The DNA of the CDR3 is TGCGCCAGCAGCTTGGCGTGGGGTCGAGATCAGCCCCAGCATTTT. Amino acids: CASSLAWGRDQPQHF.

This clonotype was counted between two and nine times. This rearrangement joins TRBV11-2 to TRBJ1-5; D gene unclear. Trimming took off 0 bases at V and 9 bases at J, with 9 bases between the two ends. Germline V gives CDR1 SGHAT, CDR2 FQNNGV. This CDR3 contains 13 residues. The CDR3 protein is CASSLDRGGPQHF. CDR3 sequence (DNA): TGTGCCAGCAGCTTAGATCGGGGTGGGCCCCAGCATTTT.

This clonotype was seen a few times. The V and J genes are TRBV25-1 and TRBJ2-1; TRBD2 aligns across 10 bases. V trimming: 4 bases; J trimming: 3 bases; junction bases outside the gene matches: 6. Germline CDR1 MGHDK, CDR2 SYGVNS. CDR3 length: 16 residues. CDR3 amino acids: CASSGSGRAFYNEQFF. The CDR3 DNA is TGTGCCAGCAGTGGAAGCGGGAGGGCCTTCTACAATGAGCAGTTCTTC.

There are a few counts of this clonotype. This rearrangement joins TRBV7-2 to TRBJ2-1; D not resolved. The CDR3 has 15 residues. V dropped 6 bases and J dropped 10 bases, with 22 bases sitting between them. Germline V lookup: CDR1 SGHTA, CDR2 FQGNSA. The CDR3 nucleotides are TGTGCCAGCAGTTTCCCCACCTTAATCGGCAGAGAGCAGTTCTTC. It encodes CASSFPTLIGREQFF.

At least ten counts were recorded for this clonotype. The gene calls are TRBV5-6 and TRBJ2-5; D unclear. Between the trimmed V and J ends, which lost 0 bases and 3 bases, there was a span of 9 bases. Germline CDR1 reads SGHDT; CDR2 reads YYEEEE. The CDR3 is made up of 14 amino acids. The DNA for the CDR3 is TGTGCCAGCAGCTTGGCCCTCGGAGAAGAGACCCAGTACTTC. Translated, it gives CASSLALGEETQYF.

This clonotype was seen a few times. This chain's CDR3 is CASRRTGGRNTEAFF. The CDR3 DNA sequence: TGTGCCAGCAGGAGGACAGGGGGGAGGAACACTGAAGCTTTCTTT. The gene calls are TRBV6-2 or TRBV6-3 and TRBJ1-1, with 10 bases that match TRBD1. Trimming removed 6 bases from V and 1 base from J; junction bases left unmatched: 5. The CDR3 runs to 15 residues. From germline, CDR1 is MNHEY and CDR2 SVGEGT.

This chain links TRBV20-1 with TRBJ1-1; D unresolved. The CDR3 length is 12 residues. The V and J ends lost 2 bases and 7 bases respectively, with 11 bases between them. The V gene's germline CDR1 is DFQATT and CDR2 SNEGSKA (reference sequence). The CDR3 protein is CSARKGGGEAFF. CDR3 in DNA: TGCAGTGCTAGAAAGGGCGGAGGTGAAGCTTTCTTT.

V and J are TRBV29-1 and TRBJ2-1, with a weak D call TRBD2 (6 bases). With 7 bases removed from V and 2 bases from J, the gap between germline ends came to 18 bases. CDR3 length: 15 residues. Germline CDR1 reads SQVTM; CDR2 reads ANQGSEA. The CDR3: CSASSGTQTYNEQFF. DNA of the CDR3: TGCAGCGCGAGTAGCGGAACGCAAACCTACAATGAGCAGTTCTTC.

In its sample, this clonotype was seen many times. The chain uses TRBV5-1 and TRBJ1-1, with no clear D. The CDR3 has 14 amino acids. V lost 0 bases, J lost 0 bases, and 6 bases lay in between. Germline V gives CDR1 SGHRS, CDR2 YFSETQ. This chain's CDR3 is CASSLGPMNTEAFF. The CDR3 region has the DNA TGCGCCAGCAGCTTGGGACCGATGAACACTGAAGCTTTCTTT. The variable domain in full, completed from reference TRBV5-1 and TRBJ1-1, reads KAGVTQTPRYLIKTRGQQVTLSCSPISGHRSVSWYQQTPGQGLQFLFEYFSETQRNKGNFPGRFSGRQFSNSRSEMNVSTLELGDSALYLCASSLGPMNTEAFFGQGTRLTVV.

As concerns this clonotype: Germline and junction disagree at one end, which may indicate a read error. This sequence joins TRBV20-1 and TRBJ2-1; 9 bases match TRBD2. This CDR3 comprises 15 residues. Germline-derived CDR1 and CDR2 are DFQATT and SNEGSKA (reference sequence). The CDR3 spells CSARERGARGNEQFF. CDR3 DNA: TGCAGTGCGAGAGAGCGGGGGGCCCGGGGGAATGAGCAGTTCTTC.

This clonotype was found a few times. J is TRBJ2-1 and V is TRBV7-9; 10 bases line up with TRBD2. CDR3 length: 17 amino acids. CDR1 SEHNR and CDR2 FQNEAQ come from the germline V gene (reference sequence). V shed 1 base and J 7 bases; nucleotides not matched to a gene: 10. The CDR3 nucleotides read TGTGCCAGCAGCTTAGAGGGAGGGCTAGCGGGGGTTAATGAGCAGTTCTTC. Its protein product is CASSLEGGLAGVNEQFF. The whole variable domain, filled in from reference TRBV7-9 and TRBJ2-1, reads DTGVSQNPRHKITKRGQNVTFRCDPISEHNRLYWYRQTLGQGPEFLTYFQNEAQLEKSRLLSDRFSAERPKGSFSTLEIQRTEQGDSAMYLCASSLEGGLAGVNEQFFGPGTRLTVL.

This clonotype was seen a few times. The V gene is TRBV29-1, the J gene TRBJ2-7, with 9 nucleotides matching TRBD1. Germline CDR1 reads SQVTM; CDR2 reads ANQGSEA. The length of the CDR3 is 13 residues. V was clipped by 3 bases and J by 6 bases; unmatched bases: 6. CDR3 loop: CSVDSGQGAEQYF. The CDR3 DNA reads as TGCAGCGTTGATTCGGGACAGGGAGCCGAGCAGTACTTC.

The J gene is TRBJ2-2, the V gene TRBV18; D might be TRBD1 (5 bases). Trimming took 0 bases from V and 4 from J, leaving 9 bases between them. Germline CDR1 and CDR2: KGHSH and LQKENI. The CDR3 covers 15 residues. The DNA for the CDR3 is TGTGCCAGCTCACCACCAACAGGTGCCACCGGGGAGCTGTTTTTT. It codes for CASSPPTGATGELFF.